This T cell receptor (beta chain) was sequenced for a study of shared clonotypes between healthy human individuals. Overall study results and limits: Rarefaction analysis demonstrated incomplete sorted-subset sequencing notwithstanding large depth. Generation probabilities of non-shared clonotypes were lower (relative to those shared by all four donors).

This clone is a singleton in its sample. What it recognizes is unknown. Germline CDR1 reads SGHAT; CDR2 reads FQNNGV. The CDR3 contains 15 residues. Deletions cut 5 bases from V and 2 bases from J, with 12 bases between. Caucasian adults living in Nashville, Tennessee, provided all samples. In the original analysis: Filtering differed since immunoSEQ provided only junctions, with no quality scores. The repertoire was sequenced with immunoSEQ multiplex PCR; TCRdb's copy has only in-frame clones and lacks some. D and trimming were read from the DNA, whereas the V and J calls and clone size are those reported in that table. The sample comprises under 1,100,000 clones, 75% to 85% of which are singletons, and roughly 0.61% rests with the top ten.

This TCR derives from a man aged 18-30 years in good health. Some clones in this sample may be carry-over from other donors' samples. Sample: memory CD4+ T cells from PBMCs. Subset of the sample: CD45RA-negative fraction. V is TRBV11-2 and J is TRBJ2-2; D call uncertain. The CDR3 coding sequence is TGTGCCAGCAGCCCTACGATTGTAAACACCGGGGAGCTGTTTTTT. Translation: CASSPTIVNTGELFF.